What follows describes a single T cell receptor (beta chain). Sequenced by immunoSEQ multiplex PCR; TCRdb stores in-frame clones only, minus some. Of 85,000 to 100,000 clones listed, about 91% are singletons. The data stem from a study of blood T cell repertoires in COVID-19. J gave up 4 bases and V 2 bases, and 10 bases lay outside the gene matches. CDR3 length: 16 amino acids. The germline gives CDR1 SGHAT, CDR2 FQNNGV. The rearrangement uses TRBV11-2 and TRBJ2-7; 8 nucleotides align to TRBD1. The origin of this receptor is a man aged 45-65 years with COVID-19, enrolled during active disease. Sequencing was performed on peripheral blood. The CDR3 DNA reads as TGTGCCAGCAGCTTATCGGGACAGGATCCCACTTACGAGCAGTACTTC. It encodes CASSLSGQDPTYEQYF.